These T cell receptor beta chains were read from a single sample in a study of blood T cell repertoires in COVID-19. Some clones are missing from TCRdb's copy, which holds only in-frame ones; the method was immunoSEQ multiplex PCR. The sample holds about 130,000 clones, approximately 83% seen once. The sequenced material came from peripheral blood. The receptor set was obtained from a woman aged 50 to 65 who had recovered from COVID-19. CDR3s include the opening cysteine and the closing phenylalanine or tryptophan. The D gene is left open where the match is weak. Part of the rows lack a size; the others show once, few, many or a class for expanded clones.

J gene | D gene | V gene | clone size | CDR3 DNA | CDR3 protein
TRBJ1-1 | - | TRBV11-2 | - | TGTGCCAGCAGCTTAGGTACAGTGAACACTGAAGCTTTCTTT | CASSLGTVNTEAFF
TRBJ1-1 | - | TRBV10-3 | - | TGTGCCATCAGTGAGGACAGGAACACTGAAGCTTTCTTT | CAISEDRNTEAFF
TRBJ1-2 | - | TRBV7-2 | - | TGTGCCAGCAGCTTGGGACAATCTCTCTATGGCTACACCTTC | CASSLGQSLYGYTF
TRBJ1-2 | - | TRBV24-1 | - | TGTGCCACCAGTGACTCCGGGGACTATGGCTACACCTTC | CATSDSGDYGYTF
TRBJ2-2 | TRBD2 | TRBV14 | - | TGTGCCAGCAGCCAGCTTAGCGGGGTCGCCCGGGAGCTGTTTTTT | CASSQLSGVARELFF
TRBJ2-7 | - | TRBV29-1 | once | TGCAGCGTTGAAGCCTCCTTGGGGCGCTGGGGGAGGGGGAAGCAGTACTTC | CSVEASLGRWGRGKQYF
TRBJ1-1 | - | TRBV19 | - | TGTGCCAGTAGTATTCCCGGAGGGACGAACACTGAAGCTTTCTTT | CASSIPGGTNTEAFF
TRBJ1-1 | - | TRBV5-4 | few | TGTGCCAGCAGCTTGGTGACCGGGGTCGCCACTGAAGCTTTCTTT | CASSLVTGVATEAFF
TRBJ2-3 | TRBD2 | TRBV4-3 | - | TGCGCCAGCAGCCAAGAAAGGAAACTAGCGGGAGGGGGTAGGACAGATACGCAGTATTTT | CASSQERKLAGGGRTDTQYF
TRBJ2-3 | TRBD2 | TRBV28 | - | TGTGCCAGCAGTTCCCAAGGCGGGAGGGCGGATACGCAGTATTTT | CASSSQGGRADTQYF
TRBJ2-3 | - | TRBV11-2 | once | TGTGCCAGCAGCTTAGATCGGGGAGATACGCAGTATTTT | CASSLDRGDTQYF
TRBJ2-1 | - | TRBV3-1/TRBV3-2 | - | TGTGCCAGCAGTCCTACGAAAGGCGACTGGAGTAATGAGCAGTTCTTC | CASSPTKGDWSNEQFF
TRBJ1-2 | - | TRBV10-3 | many | TGTGCCACAAGACAGGATAACTATGGCTACACCTTC | CATRQDNYGYTF
TRBJ2-4 | - | TRBV7-2 | once | TGTGCCAGCAGCTTTTTGGGGGCGAACATTCAGTACTTC | CASSFLGANIQYF
TRBJ1-2 | TRBD1 | TRBV6-2/TRBV6-3 | - | TGTGCCAGCAGCCCACAGGGGACCTATGGCTACACCTTC | CASSPQGTYGYTF
TRBJ1-2 | TRBD1 | TRBV11-2 | - | TGTGCCAGCAGCTCCGGGACAGCCGCTAACTATGGCTACACCTTC | CASSSGTAANYGYTF
TRBJ1-4 | - | TRBV7-8 | - | TGTGCCAGCAGCTTAGTACGGGTGGCGACGCCCGAAAAACTGTTTTTT | CASSLVRVATPEKLFF
TRBJ2-3 | - | TRBV11-3 | - | TGTGCCAGCAGCTTTCATCCAGATACGCAGTATTTT | CASSFHPDTQYF
TRBJ1-2 | TRBD1 | TRBV5-4 | few | TGTGCCAGCAGCTTGCAGGGGGCGGAGGGCTACACCTTC | CASSLQGAEGYTF
TRBJ2-3 | - | TRBV19 | - | TGTGCCAGTACCAAATCGGGGGTCCGGGGCACAGATACGCAGTATTTT | CASTKSGVRGTDTQYF